Listed below are T cell receptor beta chains from one sample, sequenced in a study of regulatory T cells in long-lasting Graves disease. Each CDR3 protein is one row after TCRdb ran MiXCR on the multiplex PCR reads. The sample gives 410,000 or so distinct CDR3 sequences, about 15% of which show up once; about a sixth is in the top ten. These same records also appear under a second study, on T cells in Graves' hyperthyroidism and ophthalmopathy.

Sequencing used peripheral blood mononuclear cells (PBMCs), obtained at new diagnosis, from a patient treated with antithyroid drugs. The receptor set was obtained from a woman between 25 and 40 years old with Graves disease. The CDR3 runs from the conserved cysteine through the conserved F or W. A D gene is named only where the DNA matches it firmly. Size is stated for part of the rows, as once, few or many counts, or as a class when the clone is expanded.

TRBJ2-2 - TRBV9 TRBD2 TGTGCCAGCAGCGTAGGGCTAGCGGGGACCGGGGAGCTGTTTTTT CASSVGLAGTGELFF
TRBJ1-2 few TRBV29-1 TRBD1 TGCAGCGGGACAGGGGTGAAAGGTGGCTACACCTTC CSGTGVKGGYTF
TRBJ1-1 many TRBV7-8 TRBD1 TGTGCCAGCAGCTTAGCGAGACAGGGGAACACTGAAGCTTTCTTT CASSLARQGNTEAFF
TRBJ2-4 many TRBV6-1 TRBD2 TGTGCCAGCAGTGAATTCTCAAACTTGGCTAGCGGGAGTGAGGGCATTCAGTACTTC CASSEFSNLASGSEGIQYF
TRBJ1-1 many TRBV20-1 - TGCAGTGCTAGAGAAAACGGACGAATGAACACTGAAGCTTTCTTT CSARENGRMNTEAFF
TRBJ2-2 - TRBV28 TRBD2 TGTGCCAGCAGTTTATGGAGACTAGCGGGAGGCCCCGGGGAGCTGTTTTTT CASSLWRLAGGPGELFF
TRBJ2-2 few TRBV6-1 TRBD1 TGTGCCACCAGACAGGGGGGAAAAGAGGCCGGGGAGCTGTTTTTT CATRQGGKEAGELFF
TRBJ1-2 - TRBV27 TRBD1 TGTGCCAGCAGGTCACCGGGACAGGGGGATGGCTACACCTTC CASRSPGQGDGYTF
TRBJ2-1 once TRBV9 TRBD2 TGTGCCAGCAGCGCAGAGGGGAGGGCCCATGAGCAGTTCTTC CASSAEGRAHEQFF
TRBJ1-2 many TRBV30 - TGTGCCTGGAGTGTACCAAGGAAGGGGCTTGAAGGCTACACCTTC CAWSVPRKGLEGYTF
TRBJ2-4 many TRBV28 TRBD1 TGTGCCAGCAGTTTATATCCGCAGGGGGCTGCCAAAAACATTCAGTACTTC CASSLYPQGAAKNIQYF
TRBJ2-3 many TRBV6-1 TRBD1 TGTGCCAGCAGCCGAATCGACAGGGGGCGGACAGATACGCAGTATTTT CASSRIDRGRTDTQYF
TRBJ1-4 many TRBV7-9 TRBD1 TGTGCCAGCAGATCGACAGGGTCCGAGGAAAAACTGTTTTTT CASRSTGSEEKLFF
TRBJ1-4 - TRBV5-1 - TGCGCCAGCAGCACCGAGGCAGGGACCGAAAAACTGTTTTTT CASSTEAGTEKLFF
TRBJ2-1 many TRBV2 - TGTGCCAGCAGTGAAGTGGACTACAATGAGCAGTTCTTC CASSEVDYNEQFF
TRBJ2-3 many TRBV28 - TGTGCCAGCACCCCGACCGGCGGGGCAGATACGCAGTATTTT CASTPTGGADTQYF
TRBJ2-1 - TRBV9 TRBD1 TGTGCCAGCAGCGACCCATACAGGGGGCGCAGTGTCAATGAGCAGTTCTTC CASSDPYRGRSVNEQFF
TRBJ1-2 few TRBV9 - TGTGCCAGCAGCGCAGCGGGAGATTATGGCTACACCTTC CASSAAGDYGYTF
TRBJ2-2 - TRBV20-1 TRBD2 TGCAGTGGTCTAGCGGGAGGGGACACCGGGGAGCTGTTTTTT CSGLAGGDTGELFF
TRBJ2-1 - TRBV5-5 - TGTGCCAGCAGCTTGAAGCCGGCAGGGGGGGCGAATGAGCAGTTCTTC CASSLKPAGGANEQFF
TRBJ1-3 few TRBV20-1 - TGCAGTGCCCAGGGATGGGAGCCCGGAAACACCATATATTTT CSAQGWEPGNTIYF
TRBJ2-7 many TRBV28 TRBD2 TGTGCCAGCAGTTCCCCTAGCGGGAGAGGGGCCTTGGACGAGCAGTACTTC CASSSPSGRGALDEQYF
TRBJ2-3 - TRBV19 - TGTGCCAGTAGTATGGGTGGGAGTCGCACAGATACGCAGTATTTT CASSMGGSRTDTQYF
TRBJ1-2 many TRBV2 - TGTGCCAGCAGCTGGACGGATGGCTACACCTTC CASSWTDGYTF
TRBJ2-3 - TRBV24-1 TRBD2 TGTGCCACCAGTGGTTCCGGGACTAGCATCGTGGAGGGGCTACGCACAGATACGCAGTATTTT CATSGSGTSIVEGLRTDTQYF
TRBJ2-1 many TRBV20-1 TRBD2 TGCAGTGCTGCCTCGGGACTAGCGGATTACAATGAGCAGTTCTTC CSAASGLADYNEQFF
TRBJ1-3 - TRBV10-1 - TGCGCCAGCAGTGATTCCCAGCACTCTGGAAACACCATATATTTT CASSDSQHSGNTIYF
TRBJ2-7 few TRBV6-1 - TGTGCCAGCAGTGAACCCCCCCGGCGTTCCTACGAGCAGTACTTC CASSEPPRRSYEQYF
TRBJ1-1 - TRBV6-1 - TGTGCCAGCAGCAGCTCTTTCCGGGGCTCCACTGAAGCTTTCTTT CASSSSFRGSTEAFF
TRBJ2-7 many TRBV24-1 TRBD1 TGTGCCACCAGTCTACAACGGGACAGGGCCTACGAGCAGTACTTC CATSLQRDRAYEQYF
TRBJ1-2 few TRBV20-1 - TGCAGTGCTAGGGACTTCCAATATGGCTACACCTTC CSARDFQYGYTF
TRBJ1-6 many TRBV13 - TGTGCCAGCCGTGGGCGGGGTTCACCCCTCCACTTT CASRGRGSPLHF
TRBJ1-3 few TRBV27 - TGTGCCAGCAGTTTAAAGGGACCCGCACCCTCTGGAAACACCATATATTTT CASSLKGPAPSGNTIYF
TRBJ2-7 few TRBV5-1 - TGTGCCAGCAGCTTGGGCCCCCTCTCCTACGAGCAGTACTTC CASSLGPLSYEQYF
TRBJ2-7 few TRBV5-8 - TGTGCCAGCGCCCGAAGGGGGGCCTACGAGCAGTACTTC CASARRGAYEQYF
TRBJ1-6 few TRBV10-3 - TGTGCCATCAGTGAGTCGAAGGGGAGGTATAATTCACCCCTCCACTTT CAISESKGRYNSPLHF
TRBJ2-1 many TRBV7-9 - TGTGCCAGCAGCTTATGGTGGGACGGGTCACGATCCTACAATGAGCAGTTCTTC CASSLWWDGSRSYNEQFF
TRBJ1-1 few TRBV13 TRBD1 TGTGCCAGCAGCGTGGGACAGATTGAAGCTTTCTTT CASSVGQIEAFF
TRBJ2-3 many TRBV20-1 TRBD2 TGCAGTGCTAGTGGGCCGGGACTAGCGGAGAGCACAGATACGCAGTATTTT CSASGPGLAESTDTQYF
TRBJ1-4 many TRBV2 - TGTGCCAGCAGTGAGACGGAAAAACTGTTTTTT CASSETEKLFF
TRBJ2-5 - TRBV19 - TGTGCCAGCCGAGGGAAGGCCCGGATGCAAGAGACCCAGTACTTC CASRGKARMQETQYF
TRBJ2-1 many TRBV18 TRBD2 TGTGCCAGCTCACCGCCGGGACTACCGCAGTTCTTC CASSPPGLPQFF
TRBJ1-4 - TRBV7-9 - TGTGCCAGCAGCCCATCCTACAGAACTAATGAAAAACTGTTTTTT CASSPSYRTNEKLFF
TRBJ2-1 - TRBV5-1 TRBD1 TGCGCCAGCAGCCCGACCGGGACAGGGGGTCGAGCGAATGAGCAGTTCTTC CASSPTGTGGRANEQFF
TRBJ1-1 - TRBV5-1 - TGCGCCAGCAGCTCCACAAACACCGCCAAAGGACAGTACACTTTAGCCACTGAAGCTTTCTTT CASSSTNTAKGQYTLATEAFF
TRBJ2-3 many TRBV18 - TGTGCCAGCTCACCACCCGGTACCCCAGATACGCAGTATTTT CASSPPGTPDTQYF
TRBJ1-1 many TRBV11-3 - TGTGCCAGCAGCTTCCAGGGAGGTGACACTGAAGCTTTCTTT CASSFQGGDTEAFF
TRBJ1-1 many TRBV6-2/TRBV6-3 - TGTGCCAGCAGTTGGGAGGTTAAGAATACTGAAGCTTTCTTT CASSWEVKNTEAFF
TRBJ1-4 many TRBV5-1 - TGCGCCAGCAGCTTGGCCCTGACGAGCGAGGAAAAACTGTTTTTT CASSLALTSEEKLFF
TRBJ2-1 few TRBV19 TRBD2 TGTGCCAGTAGTATCGGCGGGAGGGCCCCCTACAATGAGCAGTTCTTC CASSIGGRAPYNEQFF
TRBJ2-1 many TRBV11-1 - TGTGCCAGCAGCTTGGGGGGACTGAGCTCCTACAATGAGCAGTTCTTC CASSLGGLSSYNEQFF
TRBJ1-2 many TRBV30 TRBD1 TGTGCCTGGAGTCGGACTGGGACAGGAGCCCTCTATGGCTACACCTTC CAWSRTGTGALYGYTF
TRBJ2-1 many TRBV12-3/TRBV12-4 TRBD2 TGTGCCAGCAGTTTGTCCGGGAGGGCCGTCTATGAGCAGTTCTTC CASSLSGRAVYEQFF
TRBJ2-1 many TRBV12-3/TRBV12-4 - TGTGCCAGCAGTTTGGTGGGACTGGACAATGAGCAGTTCTTC CASSLVGLDNEQFF